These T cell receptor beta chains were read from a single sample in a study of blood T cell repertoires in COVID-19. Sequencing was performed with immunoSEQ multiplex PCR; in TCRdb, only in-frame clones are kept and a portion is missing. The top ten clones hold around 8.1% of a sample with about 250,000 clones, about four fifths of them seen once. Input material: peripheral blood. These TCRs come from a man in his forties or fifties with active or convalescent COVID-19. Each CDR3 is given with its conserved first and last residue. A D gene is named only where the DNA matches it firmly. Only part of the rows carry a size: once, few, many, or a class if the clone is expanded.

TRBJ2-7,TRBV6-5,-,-,CASSYNRHPTMHF,TGTGCCAGCAGTTACAACAGACATCCTACGATGCACTTC
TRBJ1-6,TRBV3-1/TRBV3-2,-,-,CASSQRENSPLHF,TGTGCCAGCAGCCAACGAGAGAATTCACCCCTCCACTTT
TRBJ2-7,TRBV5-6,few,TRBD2,CASSPSGSPYEQYF,TGTGCCAGCAGCCCCAGCGGGAGCCCATACGAGCAGTACTTC
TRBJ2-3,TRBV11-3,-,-,CASSPYPLARIADTQYF,TGTGCCAGCAGCCCGTACCCTCTAGCGAGAATAGCAGATACGCAGTATTTT
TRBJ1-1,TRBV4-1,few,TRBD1,CASSGAGGMNTEAFF,TGCGCCAGCAGTGGGGCAGGGGGCATGAACACTGAAGCTTTCTTT
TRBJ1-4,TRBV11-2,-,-,CASSIREGEKLFF,TGTGCCAGCAGCATCAGGGAAGGTGAAAAACTGTTTTTT
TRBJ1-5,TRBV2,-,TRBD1,CASRGTDFSNQPQHF,TGTGCCAGCAGAGGGACAGACTTTAGCAATCAGCCCCAGCATTTT
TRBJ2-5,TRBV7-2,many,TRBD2,CASSLGTSVIGETQYF,TGTGCCAGCAGCTTAGGTACTAGCGTAATCGGTGAGACCCAGTACTTC
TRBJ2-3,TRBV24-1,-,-,CATSGAGLIDTQYF,TGTGCCACCAGTGGAGCAGGGCTTATAGATACGCAGTATTTT
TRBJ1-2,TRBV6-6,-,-,CASSPREGGYTF,TGTGCCAGCAGTCCCCGGGAGGGGGGCTACACCTTC
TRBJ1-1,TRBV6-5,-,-,CASSQTGRVTEAFF,TGTGCCAGCAGCCAAACAGGAAGGGTCACTGAAGCTTTCTTT
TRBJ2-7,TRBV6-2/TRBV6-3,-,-,CASSYSQGTYEQYF,TGTGCCAGCAGTTACTCGCAGGGGACCTACGAGCAGTACTTC
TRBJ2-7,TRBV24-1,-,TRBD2,CATSDTSGRTYEQYF,TGTGCCACCAGTGATACTAGCGGGAGGACCTACGAGCAGTACTTC
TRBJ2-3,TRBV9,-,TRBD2,CASSVKTSGSTDTQYF,TGTGCCAGCAGCGTCAAGACTAGCGGCAGCACAGATACGCAGTATTTT
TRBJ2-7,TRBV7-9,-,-,CASSLDGVESYEQYF,TGTGCCAGCAGCTTAGACGGGGTTGAATCGTACGAGCAGTACTTC
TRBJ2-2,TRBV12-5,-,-,CASGLHWSGELFF,TGTGCTAGTGGCCTCCACTGGTCCGGGGAGCTGTTTTTT
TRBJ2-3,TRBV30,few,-,CAWSASTDTQYF,TGTGCCTGGAGTGCCTCCACAGATACGCAGTATTTT
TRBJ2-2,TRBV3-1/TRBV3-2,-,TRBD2,CASSQGTSSGELFF,TGTGCCAGCAGCCAAGGGACTAGCTCCGGGGAGCTGTTTTTT
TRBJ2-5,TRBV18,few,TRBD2,CASSPRLAGGRETQYF,TGTGCCAGCTCACCACGGCTAGCGGGAGGTCGGGAGACCCAGTACTTC